This T cell receptor (beta chain) was identified during a study of CD8+CD57+ T cells in acquired aplastic anemia. About the research overall: On average, sorted CD4+ and CD8+ cells gave 2.5 to 4 ug of DNA.

CDR3 length: 12 residues. The germline V gene encodes CDR1 SGDLS and CDR2 YYNGEE. Trimming took 10 bases from V and 0 from J, leaving 10 bases between them. Genomic DNA templated the TCR beta VDJ and CDR3 profiling. TCRdb called the reads again in MiXCR, with one record for every CDR3 protein. Of under 200,000 distinct CDR3 sequences listed, about 60% are singletons. This clonotype was obtained from a human donor in good health. The chain uses TRBV9 and TRBJ1-1, with D perhaps matching TRBD1 (6 bases). Sequenced sample: sorted CD4+, CD8+, or CD8+CD57+ T cells (not recorded which) from PBMCs. The CDR3 DNA is TGTGCCCAGGGACAAATGAACACTGAAGCTTTCTTT. Protein: CAQGQMNTEAFF.